What follows describes a single T cell receptor (beta chain). Its antigen has not been determined. Base qualities are missing; no much larger clone stands one base away. The junction carries 14 bases between V and J, which are trimmed by 3 bases and 4 bases respectively. From the cysteine through the phenylalanine, the CDR3 covers 14 amino acids. CDR3 DNA only is kept here, 42 bases in frame from base 1. Via the germline V gene, CDR1 is SGDLS and CDR2 YYNGEE. In light of the paper, this sample's time point label describes: individuals recovered from natural SARS-CoV-2 infection. TCRbeta CDR3 regions were sequenced with the immunoSEQ Assay. After extraction, genomic DNA underwent amplification by bias-controlled multiplex PCR, followed by high-throughput sequencing. In the source study's methods: To quantify the absolute abundance of every unique TCRbeta CDR3 region, sequences were collapsed and filtered. T cell fraction was estimated by normalization of TCRbeta template counts to usable DNA, with usable DNA being measured through amplification of reference genes present in all nucleated cells. Repertoire TCRs were annotated as SARS-CoV-2-specific by exact matching of V gene, CDR3 amino acid sequence and J gene to a known reactive TCR set. MIRA supplied the reference SARS-CoV-2 TCR set, which was filtered for enrichment in COVID-19-positive ImmuneCODE repertoires so that public or cross-reactive TCRs were removed. Drawing on the MIRA antigens, annotated TCRs were analysed further at the level of specific ORF or position within ORF. Breadth was defined as annotated unique rearrangements over total unique productive rearrangements; depth was the summed frequency of those rearrangements. TCR breadth was compared between groups using two-sided Wilcoxon rank-sum tests. TCRdb holds this immuneACCESS table with in-frame rearrangements only. Some clones are missing; in checked studies, unresolved V genes explain under half, and the rest has no known cause. Clone size and the V and J calls come from that table; the DNA yielded D and trimming. The sample profile shows some 350,000 clones; approximately 90% of them were found once. The leading ten clones occupy 3% to 4% of the sample.

This sample was taken from a study of Ad26.COV2.S vaccination and SARS-CoV-2 variants (dated by TCRdb to about 2021). General notes on the study: TCRbeta repertoire sequencing served as the tool for gauging how specific and how broad the SARS-CoV-2-reactive T cell receptors were following Ad26.COV2.S vaccination. A total of 32 samples were included in the TCR-sequenced set, comprising some 20 Ad26.COV2.S vaccine recipients, 5 placebo recipients and 8 SARS-CoV-2 convalescent individuals. Here is what the overall study found, with its caveats: Higher spike-specific TCR breadth was observed in Ad26.COV2.S recipients than in placebo recipients (P = 0.0014). Non-spike TCR breadth was comparable between vaccine and placebo recipients, consistent with the vaccine containing only spike. After vaccination, substantial breadth of spike-specific CD8+ and CD4+ T cell responses was reported. The authors noted that total T cell responses may have been underestimated by the TCR breadth and depth analyses.

The sequence joins TRBV9 to TRBJ2-7; the D call is possibly TRBD1 or TRBD2, each sharing 5 bases. This clonotype was sampled from a human donor who had recovered from COVID-19. The starting material was peripheral blood, obtained after recovery from COVID-19. The DNA reads as follows: TGTGCCAGCAGCGGGGGGACCGTCGGATACGAGCAGTACTTC. It translates as CASSGGTVGYEQYF.